The 2 T cell receptor beta chains in this list originate from one sample, sequenced in a study of shared clonotypes between healthy human individuals. The table came from immunoSEQ multiplex PCR; TCRdb's copy has only in-frame clones and leaves some out. Among approximately 980,000 clones, approximately 80% were seen once, and the ten largest hold approximately 1.5%. Sequenced material: memory CD4+ T cells sorted from blood. Subset reported: CD45RA-negative fraction. The receptors were sampled from a man aged 18 to 30 in good health.

The chain recombines TRBV6-1 with TRBJ1-5; no clear D. Per germline, CDR1 MNHNS and CDR2 SASEGT. Trimming stripped 2 bases from V and 7 bases from J, with 15 bases between. The CDR3 is 15 residues long. CDR3 nucleotide sequence: TGTGCCAGCAGTGAACTTGGGTTAGGAGAACAGCCCCAGCATTTT. This gives the protein CASSELGLGEQPQHF.

The chain couples TRBV5-4 to TRBJ2-2; D is undetermined. CDR1 and CDR2 (germline): SGHNT, YYREEE (reference sequence). There are 15 residues in the CDR3. The V end lost 0 bases, the J end lost 6 bases, and 12 bases lay between the germline ends. CDR3 DNA: TGTGCCAGCAGCTTGGAAAAGGTTGAGTCCGGGGAGCTGTTTTTT. Translation: CASSLEKVESGELFF. The whole variable domain, remainder taken from reference TRBV5-4 and TRBJ2-2, is ETGVTQSPTHLIKTRGQQVTLRCSSQSGHNTVSWYQQALGQGPQFIFQYYREEENGRGNFPPRFSGLQFPNYSSELNVNALELDDSALYLCASSLEKVESGELFFGEGSRLTVL.